This T cell receptor beta chain is from a study of neurological immune-mediated disorders. CDR1 is SGHRS and CDR2 is YFSETQ in the germline V gene. The ends were cut back, 2 bases at V and 3 bases at J, with 12 bases in the middle. The CDR3 runs 15 residues. Source material was 2 million unsorted PBMCs, stored at -80 °C in RNAlater. As for the cDNA, it was generated by 5'RACE with 10-nucleotide random UMIs. TCRdb used MiXCR to reprocess the 5' RACE reads, holding one entry per CDR3 protein. Among about 59,000 distinct CDR3 sequences listed, more than 9.5% were seen once. This clonotype was recorded many times.

The material sequenced was PBMCs. The chain recombines TRBV5-1 with TRBJ1-5, with D unclear. This TCR came from a woman aged 55 to 70 with HTLV-1-associated myelopathy (HAM/TSP). The CDR3 loop is CASSFGPGSNQPQHF. In nucleotides, the CDR3 is TGCGCCAGCAGCTTTGGACCGGGATCCAATCAGCCCCAGCATTTT.